This T cell receptor beta chain was recovered during a study of blood T cell repertoires in COVID-19. Germline CDR1 is SGHKS and CDR2 is YYEKEE (reference sequence). V was shortened by 1 base and J by 4 bases, with 11 bases between the two germline ends. The CDR3 covers 14 residues. Authors' data handling: How many nucleated cells were present was estimated from reference gene primer amplification. Here immunoSEQ multiplex PCR was the method, and the copy in TCRdb shows in-frame clones only, minus some. V and J calls plus clone size are reproduced from that table; the DNA served to infer D and trimming. The sample lists roughly 390,000 clones; approximately 81% were seen once. The sample holds one count of this clone.

This TCR derives from a woman aged 18-30 years with acute or convalescent COVID-19. The sample comprised peripheral blood. The J gene is TRBJ1-1, the V gene TRBV5-5, with D possibly matching TRBD1 (5 bases). For the CDR3, the DNA is TGTGCCAGCAGCTTGACGGCGGGGGGCACTGAAGCTTTCTTT. Protein product: CASSLTAGGTEAFF.